Described below is a single TCR beta chain sequence and its context. Its antigen remains unidentified. Qualities for individual bases were not recorded, and no much larger clone is one base off. The sample comes from a study of OX40 agonist ivuxolimab in advanced cancers. Background for the entire study: Ivuxolimab was an agonistic, fully human IgG2 monoclonal antibody directed against OX40 (CD134), a costimulatory receptor. Intravenous ivuxolimab was administered to patients every 2 weeks at six dose levels: 0.01, 0.1, 0.3, 1.5, 3 and 10 mg/kg. The dose-escalation cohort was about 87% male with a mean age of about 60 years, ranging from roughly 23 to 85. Patients were allowed to have had prior anti-PD-1, anti-PD-L1 or anti-CTLA-4 therapy, and 40% of the dose-escalation patients had previously received checkpoint inhibitors. The paper reports the monotherapy dose-escalation portion (N of about 52 patients) of the phase I ivuxolimab trial. Three dose-escalation patients achieved partial responses, one with hepatocellular carcinoma and two with cutaneous melanoma. Among the roughly 50 dose-escalation patients, some 19 had hepatocellular carcinoma, approximately 15 melanoma, 9 renal cell carcinoma and 9 head and neck cancer. The purpose of peripheral TCRbeta sequencing was to test whether ivuxolimab changed TCR sequence diversity and led to clonal T-cell expansion.

To sequence the TCRbeta CDR3 region, genomic DNA was isolated from the sorted cells. The immunoSEQ Assay was used to sequence the TCRbeta CDR3 regions. As stored in TCRdb, this immuneACCESS dataset retains in-frame rearrangements with V and J assigned. A fraction of the clones does not appear; measured against another copy, unresolved V genes explain less than half of the discrepancy, and the remainder lacks a known reason. This sample gives about 100,000 clones in total; more than 80% of them show up just once. The ten largest clones represent less than 5.5% of the sample. Study-wide findings and limitations: At doses from 0.1 to 3.0 mg/kg, clonal expansion was seen in both CD4+ and CD8+ blood T cells between baseline and week 6. Low levels of normalized T-cell clonal expansion were also shown by some nonresponding patients. After ivuxolimab, more expanded clones were found on average in CD8+ T cells than in CD4+ T cells. In the 0.1-3.0 mg/kg groups, partial responders had among the lowest normalized peripheral clonal expansion, particularly in CD8+ T cells. Which antigens the clonally expanded peripheral T cells were specific for was not determined.

Patients with a history of autoimmune disease or receiving systemic immunosuppression were excluded from the trial. Peripheral blood for TCR sequencing was collected from all dose cohorts at baseline, on cycle 4 day 1, and on cycle 7 day 1. The samples were taken from a phase I, first-in-human, multicenter, open-label dose-escalation trial of ivuxolimab. The trial enrolled adults with locally advanced or metastatic head and neck squamous cell, hepatocellular, melanoma or renal cell carcinoma. Before TCR sequencing, CD4+ and CD8+ T cells were separately sorted from peripheral blood. The origin of this receptor is an adult with an advanced solid tumor such as melanoma, head and neck, liver or kidney cancer. The material sequenced was CD4+ or CD8+ T cells sorted from blood, taken in a trial of the OX40 agonist ivuxolimab.

The nucleotides are TGTGCCAGCAGCGCTACAGGTGTTAATTCACCCCTCCACTTT. This encodes CASSATGVNSPLHF. Recombination joined TRBV7-3 with TRBJ1-6; the D gene is perhaps TRBD1, from 5 matching bases. At the junction V is shortened by 5 bases and J by 6 bases, with 11 bases in between. From the cysteine up to the phenylalanine, the CDR3 has a length of 14 residues. Left in the record is the CDR3 DNA by itself, 42 bases read in frame from the first base. CDR1 is given as SGHTA and CDR2 as FQGTGA, both from the germline V gene. Here the CDR3 is joined to the reference TRBV7-3 and TRBJ1-6 genes, and the full variable domain is: GAGVSQTPSNKVTEKGKYVELRCDPISGHTALYWYRQSLGQGPEFLIYFQGTGAADDSGLPNDRFFAVRPEGSVSTLKIQRTERGDSAVYLCASSATGVNSPLHFGNGTRLTVT.